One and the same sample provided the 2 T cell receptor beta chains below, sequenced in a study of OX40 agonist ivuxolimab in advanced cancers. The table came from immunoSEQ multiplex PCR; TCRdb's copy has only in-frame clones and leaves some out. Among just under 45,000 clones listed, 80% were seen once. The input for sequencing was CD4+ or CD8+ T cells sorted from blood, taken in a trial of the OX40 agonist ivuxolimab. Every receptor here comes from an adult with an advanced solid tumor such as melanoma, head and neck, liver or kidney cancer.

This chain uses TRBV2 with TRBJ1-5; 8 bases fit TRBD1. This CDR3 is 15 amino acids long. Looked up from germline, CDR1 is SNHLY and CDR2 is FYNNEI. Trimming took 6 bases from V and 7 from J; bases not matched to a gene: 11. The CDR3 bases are TGTGCCAGCAGCCCTCGGGGGGGACAGGCACAGCCCCAGCATTTT. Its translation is CASSPRGGQAQPQHF.

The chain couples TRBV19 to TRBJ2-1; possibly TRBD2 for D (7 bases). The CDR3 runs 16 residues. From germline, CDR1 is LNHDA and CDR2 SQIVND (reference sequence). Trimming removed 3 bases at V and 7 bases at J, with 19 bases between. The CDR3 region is CASSIYPGGMANEQFF. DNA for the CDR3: TGTGCCAGTAGTATTTATCCGGGGGGCATGGCTAATGAGCAGTTCTTC.